This is a list of T cell receptor beta chains from one sample in a study of cytomegalovirus exposure and HLA in healthy donors. Measured with immunoSEQ multiplex PCR; TCRdb has only the in-frame clones, and not every one. Its table lists tens of thousands of clones. Sequencing input: PBMCs. The source is a woman younger than 45 in good health and CMV-seropositive. CDR3s include the opening cysteine and the closing phenylalanine or tryptophan. The order of the fields is D gene, V gene, J gene, CDR3 length, CDR3 DNA, CDR3 protein. The D gene is left open where the match is weak.

TRBD2	TRBV6-5	TRBJ2-7	15	TGTGCCAGCACCCCCCCGTCGGGGGGGGCCTACGAGCAGTACTTC	CASTPPSGGAYEQYF
NA	TRBV6-6	TRBJ1-2	14	TGTGCCAGCAGTTATCATCCGGGGAACTATGGCTACACCTTC	CASSYHPGNYGYTF
NA	TRBV5-1	TRBJ2-5	13	TGCGCCAGCAGCCGCAGCGGCCAAGAGACCCAGTACTTC	CASSRSGQETQYF
NA	TRBV5-1	TRBJ2-7	15	TGCGCCAGCAGCTTGGCGCCGGGACTTTCCTACGAGCAGTACTTC	CASSLAPGLSYEQYF
NA	TRBV7-9	TRBJ1-3	14	TGTGCCAGCAGCTCCCGGACATCTGGAAACACCATATATTTT	CASSSRTSGNTIYF
NA	TRBV28	TRBJ2-1	15	TGTGCCAGCAGTTCCCTAGCGAACTACTACAATGAGCAGTTCTTC	CASSSLANYYNEQFF
TRBD1	TRBV18	TRBJ2-7	14	TGTGCCAGCGAGGGACAGGGCAGCGCCTACGAGCAGTACTTC	CASEGQGSAYEQYF
NA	TRBV4-1	TRBJ1-2	17	TGCGCCAGCAGCCAAGGAGGACAATCCGACCTGGGCTATGGCTACACCTTC	CASSQGGQSDLGYGYTF
TRBD2	TRBV6-5	TRBJ2-7	13	TGTGCCAGCAGACTAGCGGGAGACTACGAGCAGTACTTC	CASRLAGDYEQYF
NA	TRBV29-1	TRBJ2-7	13	TGCAGCGCATTGGCTGGGACTGGCTACGAGCAGTACTTC	CSALAGTGYEQYF
NA	TRBV18	TRBJ1-6	14	TGTGCCAGCTCACCAAGACAGAATAATTCACCCCTCCACTTT	CASSPRQNNSPLHF